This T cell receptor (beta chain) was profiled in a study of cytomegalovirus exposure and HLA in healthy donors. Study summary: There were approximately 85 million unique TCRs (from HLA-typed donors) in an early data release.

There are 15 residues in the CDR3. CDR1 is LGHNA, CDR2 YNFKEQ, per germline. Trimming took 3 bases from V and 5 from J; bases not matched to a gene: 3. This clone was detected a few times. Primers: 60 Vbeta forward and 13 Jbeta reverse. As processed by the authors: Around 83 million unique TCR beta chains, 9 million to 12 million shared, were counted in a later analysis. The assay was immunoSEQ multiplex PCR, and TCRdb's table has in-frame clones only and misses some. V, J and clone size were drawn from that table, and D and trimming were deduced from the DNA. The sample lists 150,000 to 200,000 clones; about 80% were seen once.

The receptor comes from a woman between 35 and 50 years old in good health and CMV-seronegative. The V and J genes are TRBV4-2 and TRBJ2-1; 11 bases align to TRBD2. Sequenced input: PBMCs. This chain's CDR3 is CASSHLAGGDNEQFF. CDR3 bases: TGTGCCAGCAGCCACCTAGCGGGAGGCGACAATGAGCAGTTCTTC.